The 17 T cell receptor beta chains listed next were all sequenced from one sample in a study of OX40 agonist ivuxolimab in advanced cancers. Assay used: immunoSEQ multiplex PCR; TCRdb lists only in-frame clones, some missing. The sample lists roughly 71,000 clones, 90% to 95% occurring once. Sequenced material: CD4+ or CD8+ T cells sorted from blood, taken in a trial of the OX40 agonist ivuxolimab. The receptor source for this set is an adult with an advanced solid tumor such as melanoma, head and neck, liver or kidney cancer.

This clone was counted once. Other DNA sequences of this sample code for an identical CDR3. The chain links TRBV4-3 to TRBJ2-1; 10 nucleotides align to TRBD2. V shed 1 base, J shed 4 bases, and the junction held 1 base outside the gene matches. The CDR3 contains 15 residues. Germline V lookup: CDR1 LGHNA, CDR2 YSLEER. CDR3 bases: TGCGCCAGCAGCCAAGGGACTAGCGGATACAATGAGCAGTTCTTC. This translates into CASSQGTSGYNEQFF.

The chain uses TRBV28 and TRBJ2-7; D possibly uses TRBD1 or TRBD2 (7 bases each). The CDR3 covers 14 residues. V was pared by 7 bases and J by 3 bases, with 16 bases between. Looked up from germline, CDR1 is MDHEN and CDR2 is SYDVKM. The DNA of the CDR3 is TGTGCCAGCACCACAGGGAGGGGGCTCTACGAGCAGTACTTC. This encodes CASTTGRGLYEQYF. The full variable domain, in which reference TRBV28 and TRBJ2-7 provide the parts outside the CDR3, is DVKVTQSSRYLVKRTGEKVFLECVQDMDHENMFWYRQDPGLGLRLIYFSYDVKMKEKGDIPEGYSVSREKKERFSLILESASTNQTSMYLCASTTGRGLYEQYFGPGTRLTVT.

The chain recombines TRBV2 with TRBJ2-7; 7 bases map to TRBD1. CDR1 is SNHLY and CDR2 is FYNNEI in the germline V gene. The CDR3 loop spans 15 amino acids. The V and J ends lost 3 bases and 3 bases, in that order; junction bases with no gene match: 8. For the CDR3, the DNA is TGTGCCAGCAGTGAGGACGACAGGGCGAGCTACGAGCAGTACTTC. Translating it yields CASSEDDRASYEQYF. The complete variable domain, with remaining parts taken from reference TRBV2 and TRBJ2-7, reads EPEVTQTPSHQVTQMGQEVILRCVPISNHLYFYWYRQILGQKVEFLVSFYNNEISEKSEIFDDQFSVERPDGSNFTLKIRSTKLEDSAMYFCASSEDDRASYEQYFGPGTRLTVT.

The chain couples TRBV28 to TRBJ2-1; D unresolved. The CDR3 spans 15 residues. Trimming shortened V by 6 bases and J by 6 bases, and 18 bases separated the two germline ends. Germline lookup yields CDR1 MDHEN and CDR2 SYDVKM. As DNA, the CDR3 is TGTGCCAGCAGCTCCGACTGGGAAAGAGTCAATGAGCAGTTCTTC. Translated, it gives CASSSDWERVNEQFF. Full variable domain (outside the CDR3, taken from reference TRBV28 and TRBJ2-1): DVKVTQSSRYLVKRTGEKVFLECVQDMDHENMFWYRQDPGLGLRLIYFSYDVKMKEKGDIPEGYSVSREKKERFSLILESASTNQTSMYLCASSSDWERVNEQFFGPGTRLTVL.

This clone showed up many times. Additional DNA sequences in this sample encode the identical CDR3. V is TRBV4-3 and J is TRBJ1-1; the D is unclear. The CDR3 length is 15 residues. CDR1 and CDR2 (germline): LGHNA, YSLEER. V was shortened by 0 bases and J by 1 base, with 9 bases between the two germline ends. The CDR3 protein is CASSQDRVGNTEAFF. As DNA, the CDR3 is TGCGCCAGCAGCCAAGATAGGGTCGGGAACACTGAAGCTTTCTTT.

J is TRBJ2-1 and V is TRBV7-8; 10 nucleotides line up with TRBD2. Germline lookup yields CDR1 SGHVS and CDR2 FQNEAQ. Trimming took 5 bases from V and 8 from J; bases not matched to a gene: 9. The CDR3 is 15 amino acids. As DNA, the CDR3 is TGTGCCAGCAGCCCAGCTAGCGGGAGATTTTATGAGCAGTTCTTC. Residues: CASSPASGRFYEQFF. Together with reference TRBV7-8 and TRBJ2-1, the CDR3 gives the full variable domain: GAGVSQSPRYKVAKRGQDVALRCDPISGHVSLFWYQQALGQGPEFLTYFQNEAQLDKSGLPSDRFFAERPEGSVSTLKIQRTQQEDSAVYLCASSPASGRFYEQFFGPGTRLTVL.

The gene calls are TRBV15 and TRBJ2-5; 13 bases agree with TRBD2. Germline assignment: CDR1 LNHNV and CDR2 YYDKDF (reference sequence). There are 17 residues in the CDR3. The trim removed 2 bases at V and 5 bases at J, leaving 8 bases unmatched. CDR3 DNA sequence: TGTGCCACCAGCAGAACCTTCGGACTAGCGGGAGATGAGACCCAGTACTTC. Its translation is CATSRTFGLAGDETQYF.

The chain is built from TRBV7-2 and TRBJ1-5; maybe TRBD1 (5 bases). CDR1 is SGHTA and CDR2 is FQGNSA in the germline V gene. Trimming took off 1 base at V and 0 bases at J, with 10 bases between the two ends. The CDR3 consists of 16 residues. The CDR3 DNA reads as TGTGCCAGCAGCTTAGAGGGGAGATATAGCAATCAGCCCCAGCATTTT. This translates into CASSLEGRYSNQPQHF. The complete variable domain, with remaining parts taken from reference TRBV7-2 and TRBJ1-5, reads GAGVSQSPSNKVTEKGKDVELRCDPISGHTALYWYRQSLGQGLEFLIYFQGNSAPDKSGLPSDRFSAERTGGSVSTLTIQRTQQEDSAVYLCASSLEGRYSNQPQHFGDGTRLSIL.

CDR3 sequence (DNA): TGTGCCAGCAGTGAGACCACCGGGACAGGGTGGTACGAGCAGTACTTC. It encodes CASSETTGTGWYEQYF. The chain uses TRBV2 and TRBJ2-7; TRBD1 matches at 9 bases. The CDR3 sequence is 16 residues long. From germline, CDR1 is SNHLY and CDR2 FYNNEI. Trimming removed 3 bases from V and 4 bases from J; junction bases left unmatched: 10.

This clone has just one count. The rearrangement uses TRBV6-1 and TRBJ2-7; perhaps TRBD1 as D (6 bases). The CDR3 spans 14 residues. Germline lookup yields CDR1 MNHNS and CDR2 SASEGT. V lost 8 bases and J lost 9, with 23 bases in between. The DNA for the CDR3 is TGTGCCAGCGGAGACAGGCCCGACGATTGGGGGCAGTACTTC. It translates to CASGDRPDDWGQYF.

The chain has TRBV16 and TRBJ1-5; 8 positions match TRBD1. This CDR3 has 18 residues. The trim removed 1 base at V and 7 bases at J, leaving 15 bases unmatched. Germline loops: CDR1 KGHSY, CDR2 FQNENV. The CDR3 DNA follows: TGTGCCAGCAGCCAATTGTTGTGGACACAGGGGGGATTGCAGCCCCAGCATTTT. It translates to CASSQLLWTQGGLQPQHF.

V and J are TRBV2 and TRBJ1-5, with D tentatively TRBD1 (6 bases). Trimming shortened V by 5 bases and J by 3 bases, and 11 bases separated the two germline ends. CDR1 is SNHLY, CDR2 FYNNEI, per germline. There are 14 residues in the CDR3. CDR3 bases: TGTGCCAGCAGTATTGGGGGCTACAATCAGCCCCAGCATTTT. This translates into CASSIGGYNQPQHF.

This chain connects TRBV5-1 to TRBJ2-5; possibly TRBD2 for D (7 bases). Germline V gene lookup returns CDR1 SGHRS and CDR2 YFSETQ. Trimming took off 0 bases at V and 6 bases at J, with 15 bases between the two ends. This CDR3 contains 15 residues. The CDR3 loop reads CASSLASGGGQTQYF. The CDR3 DNA sequence: TGCGCCAGCAGCTTGGCTAGCGGAGGGGGTCAGACCCAGTACTTC. Drawing the rest from reference TRBV5-1 and TRBJ2-5, the complete variable domain is KAGVTQTPRYLIKTRGQQVTLSCSPISGHRSVSWYQQTPGQGLQFLFEYFSETQRNKGNFPGRFSGRQFSNSRSEMNVSTLELGDSALYLCASSLASGGGQTQYFGPGTRLLVL.

V gene TRBV4-3 combines with J gene TRBJ2-1; TRBD2 agrees at 10 bases. The V gene's germline CDR1 is LGHNA and CDR2 YSLEER. Unmatched junction bases numbered 11, after V lost 3 bases and J lost 6 bases. The CDR3 covers 17 residues. The DNA of the CDR3 is TGCGCCAGCAGCCATTCATCCGGGACTAGCGTCGGCAATGAGCAGTTCTTC. Protein sequence: CASSHSSGTSVGNEQFF.

The chain recombines TRBV7-9 with TRBJ2-1; 7 nucleotides match TRBD1. V lost 3 bases and J lost 7; bases outside the gene matches: 3. The CDR3 has 13 amino acids. In germline, CDR1 is SEHNR, CDR2 FQNEAQ (reference sequence). The CDR3 DNA sequence: TGTGCCAGCAGCTTCGGGACAGCGAATGAGCAGTTCTTC. This sequence encodes CASSFGTANEQFF.

J is TRBJ1-1 and V is TRBV14; the D is unclear. Germline loops: CDR1 SGHDN, CDR2 FVKESK. V gave up 1 base and J gave up 5 bases, with 14 bases separating them. The CDR3 contains 15 residues. Here the CDR3 DNA reads TGTGCCAGCAGCCAAGCCAAGGGTTCTTGGACTGAAGCTTTCTTT. This encodes CASSQAKGSWTEAFF.

In its sample, this clone was seen once. The DNA for the CDR3 is TGCAGCGCCCTGACTAGCGGGAGAGGAGAGCAGTACTTC. The encoded protein is CSALTSGRGEQYF. The chain uses TRBV29-1 and TRBJ2-7; 12 bases agree with TRBD2. The trim removed 7 bases at V and 7 bases at J, leaving 8 bases unmatched. In germline, CDR1 is SQVTM, CDR2 ANQGSEA. This CDR3 comprises 13 residues.